This passage covers 18 T cell receptor beta chains from one sample sequenced in a study of T cell clonality in common variable immunodeficiency. Clones were read by immunoSEQ multiplex PCR, and TCRdb kept only the in-frame ones, dropping some. The sample shows tens of thousands of clones, no singletons; the ten largest hold around 3.1%. These TCRs' antigens remain unknown. The study's findings and limits: Reportedly, TCR beta sequences from common variable immunodeficiency showed fewer deletions and N-nucleotide insertions.

The specimen sequenced was peripheral blood mononuclear cells. These TCRs come from a human donor with common variable immunodeficiency.

This clone was seen repeatedly, ten times or more. The DNA ends 3 residues before the CDR3 does, and the rest of the CDR3 is filled in from the germline J gene. This sequence joins TRBV19 and TRBJ1-6, with D unresolved. The V gene's germline CDR1 is LNHDA and CDR2 SQIVND (reference sequence). CDR3 length: 13 amino acids. Trimming pared 0 bases from V and 7 bases from J, leaving 4 bases between. The DNA read from the CDR3 is TGTGCCAGTAGTATAGAACTAAATTCACCC. Protein: CASSIELNSP. The CDR3 in its entirety is CASSIELNSPLHF.

In its sample, this clone was seen a few times. The CDR3 is cut off 3 residues early in the read; its end comes from the germline J gene. The V and J genes are TRBV7-9 and TRBJ1-2; the match to TRBD1 covers 9 bases. Germline CDR1 reads SEHNR; CDR2 reads FQNEAQ (reference sequence). V shed 5 bases, J shed 2 bases, and the junction held 6 bases outside the gene matches. CDR3 length: 15 residues. The CDR3 bases that were read are TGTGCCAGCAGCAAAGGACAGGGGTTAAACTATGGC. Translated, it gives CASSKGQGLNYG. The CDR3 reads in full as CASSKGQGLNYGYTF.

This clone was recorded at least ten times. The missing CDR3 end, 3 residues past where the read stops, is filled in from the germline J gene. V usage is TRBV10-3 and J usage is TRBJ2-5, with D unresolved. Germline V gene sequence: CDR1 ENHRY, CDR2 SYGVKD. CDR3 length: 13 residues. Trimming pared 5 bases from V and 2 bases from J, leaving 9 bases between. CDR3: CAISSRQQETQYF. The DNA read from the CDR3 is TGTGCCATCAGTAGCAGACAACAAGAGACC.

This clone has more than one count but fewer than ten. The missing CDR3 end, 3 residues past where the read stops, is filled in from the germline J gene. The chain carries TRBV7-9 and TRBJ2-7; a possible D gene is TRBD2 (5 bases). Germline CDR1 reads SEHNR; CDR2 reads FQNEAQ (reference sequence). CDR3 length: 15 amino acids. With 1 base removed from V and 6 bases from J, the gap between germline ends came to 16 bases. CDR3 protein: CASSLGRGSPIEQYF. Partial CDR3 DNA: TGTGCCAGCAGCTTAGGGCGCGGGTCCCCTATCGAG.

A few counts support this clone. A junction end diverges from the germline sequence, so it may reflect a read error. The read ends 3 residues before the CDR3 terminus; that terminus is restored from the germline J gene. This chain uses TRBV7-7 with TRBJ2-7; D is uncertain. The CDR3 runs 13 residues. Germline loops: CDR1 SSHAT, CDR2 FNYEAQ (reference sequence). The CDR3 DNA, read in part, is TGTGCTAGCAGCTTAGCCCCCAGCGCCGAG. Protein: CASSLAPSAE. From start to end, the CDR3 is CASSLAPSAEQYF.

This clone has a handful of counts. The read falls 3 residues short of the CDR3 end, and the missing part is taken from the germline J gene. The genes are TRBV2 and TRBJ2-5; 9 bases agree with TRBD2. This CDR3 has 15 amino acids. Germline trimming cut 4 bases from V and 5 bases from J; bases unmatched to any gene: 8. Germline CDR1 is SNHLY and CDR2 is FYNNEI. The part of the CDR3 DNA that was read is TGTGCCAGCAGTGGGGCGGGGGGGCCGGTTGAGACC. Amino acid sequence: CASSGAGGPVET. The whole CDR3 sequence is CASSGAGGPVETQYF. Using reference TRBV2 and TRBJ2-5 for the parts outside the CDR3, the full variable domain is EPEVTQTPSHQVTQMGQEVILRCVPISNHLYFYWYRQILGQKVEFLVSFYNNEISEKSEIFDDQFSVERPDGSNFTLKIRSTKLEDSAMYFCASSGAGGPVETQYFGPGTRLLVL.

A few counts support this clone. The read terminates 3 residues before the CDR3 end, so the remaining end is supplied by the germline J gene. The chain combines TRBV30 with TRBJ2-1; TRBD2 matches at 8 bases. Per germline, CDR1 GTSNPN and CDR2 SVGIG (reference sequence). The CDR3 is 16 amino acids. Trimming took 0 bases from V and 6 from J; bases not matched to a gene: 10. CDR3 bases read: TGTGCCTGGAGTGTAGCCGGGGGGGGGCCGTTCAATGAG. Translation gives CAWSVAGGGPFNE. The full CDR3 protein is CAWSVAGGGPFNEQFF.

This clone showed up many times. Read sequence stops 3 residues before the CDR3 end, and the germline J gene provides the missing end. The rearrangement links TRBV20-1 to TRBJ2-3, with a tentative D call TRBD2 (5 bases). Germline lookup yields CDR1 DFQATT and CDR2 SNEGSKA (reference sequence). CDR3 length: 14 amino acids. The ends were cut back, 5 bases at V and 4 bases at J, with 16 bases in the middle. The covered CDR3 bases are TGCAGTGCTCAGAGGGCGGGCACCCCAGATACG. This encodes CSAQRAGTPDT. The full CDR3 protein reads CSAQRAGTPDTQYF.

Points on this clone: The read stops 3 residues short of the end of the CDR3; the missing end is completed from the germline J gene. The rearrangement uses TRBV11-3 and TRBJ2-5; 8 nucleotides align to TRBD1. Germline V gene lookup returns CDR1 SGHNT and CDR2 YENEEA. Trimming at V came to 2 bases and at J to 5 bases, leaving 4 bases not matched to a gene. There are 14 residues in the CDR3. The part of the CDR3 DNA that was read is TGTGCCAGCAGCTTACAGGGGGCATTGGAGACC. Its protein product is CASSLQGALET. The whole CDR3 sequence is CASSLQGALETQYF.

This clone has ten or more counts. The sequence runs out 3 residues before the end of the CDR3; the remainder is reconstructed from the germline J gene. The J gene is TRBJ1-1, the V gene TRBV10-3; 9 positions agree with TRBD1. Germline values: CDR1 ENHRY, CDR2 SYGVKD. CDR3 length: 14 residues. The junction had 8 bases not matched to a gene; V was cut back by 6 bases and J by 6 bases. The CDR3 loop is CAIRETGGSAEAFF. The sequenced CDR3 bases are TGTGCCATCAGAGAGACAGGGGGATCGGCTGAA.

Only a few counts were recorded for this clone. The observed sequence ends 3 residues before the CDR3 terminus, with the missing tail filled in from the germline J gene. The chain employs TRBV18 and TRBJ1-3; 7 bases are a match to TRBD1. The V segment lost 1 base and the J segment 4 bases; nucleotides outside the gene matches: 16. Germline CDR1 and CDR2: KGHSH and LQKENI. CDR3 length: 19 amino acids. CDR3 in amino acids: CASSPRLVQGTIWGNTIYF. The covered CDR3 bases are TGTGCCAGCTCACCACGGCTGGTACAGGGGACAATCTGGGGAAACACC.

Details on this clone: The CDR3 is cut off 3 residues early in the read; its end comes from the germline J gene. The chain links TRBV2 to TRBJ2-1; 7 nucleotides line up with TRBD2. V dropped 10 bases and J dropped 2; count of bases not matched to a gene: 8. CDR1 is SNHLY, CDR2 FYNNEI, per germline. The CDR3 sequence is 14 residues long. CDR3 amino acids: CATGGSGPYNEQFF. The sequenced part of the CDR3 DNA is TGTGCCACGGGGGGTAGCGGGCCCTACAATGAG.

A remark on this clone: The CDR3 goes on 3 residues after the read ends, and that part is filled in from the germline J gene. This rearrangement joins TRBV19 to TRBJ1-1; tentatively, D is TRBD1 (5 bases). The CDR3 loop spans 14 amino acids. V was shortened by 0 bases and J by 4 bases, with 9 bases between the two germline ends. Germline V lookup: CDR1 LNHDA, CDR2 SQIVND (reference sequence). Here the CDR3 reads CASSIDRGGTEAFF. The sequenced CDR3 bases are TGTGCCAGTAGTATAGATCGGGGGGGCACTGAA.

This clone was recorded a few times. The sequence runs out 3 residues before the end of the CDR3; the remainder is reconstructed from the germline J gene. The rearrangement uses TRBV20-1 and TRBJ2-7; tentative D call: TRBD1 (5 bases). This CDR3 comprises 16 residues. Deletions cut 5 bases from V and 1 base from J, with 21 bases between. Germline CDR1 reads DFQATT; CDR2 reads SNEGSKA (reference sequence). Here the CDR3 reads CSAGPLTGALSYEQYF. CDR3 bases read: TGCAGTGCTGGCCCCCTAACAGGTGCCCTTTCCTACGAG.

The CDR3 bases that were read are TGTGCCAGCAGTGGGGGGACAGGGGCGCTGAATGGC. Encoded protein: CASSGGTGALNG. In full, the CDR3 is CASSGGTGALNGYTF. V usage is TRBV2 and J usage is TRBJ1-2; TRBD1 aligns across 10 bases. From the germline J gene comes the end of the CDR3, since the read stops 3 residues before it. The CDR3 has 15 amino acids. Germline trimming cut 4 bases from V and 6 bases from J; bases unmatched to any gene: 8. Germline V CDR1 and CDR2: SNHLY, FYNNEI.

This clone has at least ten counts. The read halts 3 residues ahead of the CDR3 end, with the missing end drawn from the germline J gene. The V gene is TRBV6-2 or TRBV6-3, the J gene TRBJ2-1; 7 nucleotides line up with TRBD1. The CDR3 runs to 12 residues. Germline V CDR1 and CDR2: MNHEY, SVGEGT. The junction had 10 bases not matched to a gene; V was cut back by 11 bases and J by 9 bases. Incomplete CDR3 DNA: TGTGCCTGTCAGGGGGAAGCGGTTGAG. Encoded protein: CACQGEAVE. The whole CDR3 region reads CACQGEAVEQFF.

This clone occurred many times. Read coverage stops 3 residues before the CDR3 terminus; the germline J gene supplies the remainder. Other nucleotide sequences in the sample specify the same CDR3. The V and J genes are TRBV7-6 and TRBJ1-1; 8 bases map to TRBD1. The germline V gene has CDR1 SGHVS and CDR2 FNYEAQ. The J segment lost 5 bases and the V segment lost 3 bases, leaving 2 bases of the junction unmatched. This CDR3 has 13 residues. The sequenced part of the CDR3 DNA is TGTGCCAGCAGCTTTCAGGGGGCGACTGAA. This encodes CASSFQGATE. The entire CDR3 reads CASSFQGATEAFF.

In regard to this clone: The read terminates 3 residues before the CDR3 end, so the remaining end is supplied by the germline J gene. The rearrangement uses TRBV7-2 and TRBJ1-2; TRBD1 might be the D (6 bases). V shed 2 bases and J shed 6 bases, with 13 bases lying between them. Germline V gene data show CDR1 as SGHTA and CDR2 as FQGNSA. CDR3 size: 14 residues. CDR3 protein: CASSLLGTFDGYTF. CDR3 DNA (partial): TGTGCCAGCAGCTTACTCGGGACATTTGATGGC.